The clone carrying this T cell receptor beta chain was counted between two and nine times. This sample is part of a study of cytomegalovirus exposure and HLA in healthy donors. Both 60 Vbeta primers and 13 Jbeta primers went into the PCR. Clones were sequenced by immunoSEQ multiplex PCR, and TCRdb holds only the in-frame ones, with some missing. The table has about 140,000 clones, 70% to 80% seen once; the top ten hold about 5%. Germline V CDR1 and CDR2: SGHKS, YYEKEE (reference sequence). V lost 1 base and J 1 base, leaving 8 bases between the germline ends. There are 14 residues in the CDR3. The TCR originated in a male donor in good health and CMV-seronegative. Sample: PBMCs. The gene calls are TRBV5-5 and TRBJ1-1, with a weak D call TRBD1 (5 bases). The CDR3 nucleotides are TGTGCCAGCAGCTTGACCGACAGGAACACTGAAGCTTTCTTT. Residues: CASSLTDRNTEAFF.